This T cell receptor (beta chain) was recovered during a study of glioma-infiltrating T cells after dendritic cell vaccination (dated by TCRdb to about 2016). At the level of the whole study: A cohort of roughly 15 glioblastoma patients from Phase I and II dendritic cell vaccination trials was included, of whom 9 were newly diagnosed and 6 had recurrent disease. Each patient got three intradermal injections of the dendritic cell vaccine, spaced at biweekly intervals, in the arm below the axilla. Survival after dendritic cell vaccination was correlated with TCR sequencing metrics, including TIL content and tumor-blood repertoire overlap. To make the vaccine, monocyte-derived dendritic cells were cultured for 7 to 8 days with IL-4 and GM-CSF and then pulsed overnight with autologous tumor lysate. Autologous tumor lysate-pulsed dendritic cell vaccination was administered to the patients between about 2003 and 2012. Tumor-infiltrating lymphocyte content was quantified and tumor and blood repertoires were compared in dendritic cell-vaccinated glioblastoma patients by deep sequencing of TCR beta CDR3 regions.

Using the immunoSEQ assay, TCRB CDR3 regions were amplified from 2 micrograms of genomic DNA, or from all available DNA when less than that was on hand. For multiplex PCR, 60 forward primers for TCR V beta segments and 13 reverse primers for J beta segments were used. To estimate reads per starting template, synthetic control templates were spiked into each sample at limiting dilution. Sequencing produced 87 bp reads on the Illumina HiSeq System. Concerning the study's data processing: PCR and sequencing errors were removed by a nearest neighbor algorithm that merged closely related sequences. TCR overlap was defined as the percentage of unique tumor TCR beta sequences that were also present in the same patient's peripheral blood. TCRdb retrieved this table from immuneACCESS and kept in-frame rearrangements only. Not all clones are present; in checked studies, unresolved V genes account for under half, and no reason is known for the remainder. That table furnishes V, J and clone size, whereas the DNA furnished D and trimming. Across this sample there are 80,000 to 95,000 clones, with 85% seen only once. The ten top clones hold about 8.5% of the sample.

The full study reports these points: The cohort was small and heterogeneous, with few patients having full blood and tumor sets and even fewer initial-recurrent tumor pairs. Longer time to progression and overall survival after dendritic cell vaccination were predicted by higher estimated pretreatment TIL content. TCR clonality showed no direct relationship with survival, which suggests that a diverse polyclonal response may be important. The three-group TCR overlap response model was described as speculative and requiring prospective validation.

This sample's time point label indicates: after dendritic cell vaccination, including at tumor progression/relapse. Patients were selected on the basis of adequate residual fresh-frozen tumor tissue and more than two years of available survival data. An isocitrate dehydrogenase mutation was not carried by any of the glioblastoma patients, although molecular status was otherwise variable. PBMC were collected before vaccination, two weeks after the third vaccination, and at tumor progression when it occurred. Genomic DNA was extracted with the Qiagen DNeasy Blood extraction Kit. CDR3 length: 14 amino acids, cysteine to phenylalanine. Just the 42-base CDR3 DNA is kept, in frame starting at base 1. Reading the germline V gene (reference sequence) gives CDR1 LNHDA and CDR2 SQIVND. Cut back by 6 bases and 3 bases, the V and J ends lie 11 bases apart. In regard to this clone: This receptor's antigen is unknown. Qualities for individual bases were not recorded, and no much larger clone is one base off.

This TCR was sampled from a human donor with glioblastoma. The sample consisted of blood, taken after dendritic cell vaccination. The sequence links TRBV19 to TRBJ1-4; possibly the D gene is TRBD1, per 5 matching bases. The DNA reads as follows: TGTGCCAGTAGAAAGGGGAGGTCTAATGAAAAACTGTTTTTT. Protein translation: CASRKGRSNEKLFF.